The 9 T cell receptor beta chains given below trace back to one sample, sequenced in a study of blood T cell repertoires in COVID-19. Generated by immunoSEQ multiplex PCR, the TCRdb table keeps only in-frame clones and is missing some. This sample has over 100,000 clones, with 75% to 85% found just once. Sequenced: peripheral blood. These receptors were taken from a man between 65 and 85 years old with acute or convalescent COVID-19.

The rearrangement links TRBV5-1 to TRBJ2-7, with TRBD2 identical over 8 bases. Trimming removed 0 bases from V and 0 bases from J; junction bases left unmatched: 2. The CDR3 extends over 15 amino acids. CDR1 is SGHRS, CDR2 YFSETQ, per germline. CDR3 amino acids: CASSLAGTSSYEQYF. The CDR3 nucleotides are TGCGCCAGCAGCTTGGCCGGGACTAGCTCCTACGAGCAGTACTTC.

The chain employs TRBV6-5 and TRBJ1-1; a weak D match, TRBD1 (5 bases). The CDR3 runs to 14 residues. The germline gives CDR1 MNHEY, CDR2 SVGAGI. V was pared by 0 bases and J by 7 bases, with 12 bases between. The CDR3 spells CASSYSTGGDEAFF. CDR3 nucleotide sequence: TGTGCCAGCAGTTACTCGACGGGAGGGGATGAAGCTTTCTTT.

The chain employs TRBV27 and TRBJ2-7; possible D gene TRBD2, 5 bases. The V end was cut by 5 bases, the J end by 3 bases, with 20 bases between. Germline CDR1 is MNHEY and CDR2 is SMNVEV (reference sequence). This CDR3 has 16 amino acids. For the CDR3, the DNA is TGTGCCAGCAGTGATCTAGGCGGGTCTCCTGGCTACGAGCAGTACTTC. It codes for CASSDLGGSPGYEQYF.

Turning to this clone: The same CDR3 is also encoded by other DNA sequences in this sample. The CDR3 loop reads CASSQGGGAMNTEAFF. The CDR3 nucleotides read TGTGCCAGCAGCCAGGGGGGAGGGGCCATGAACACTGAAGCTTTCTTT. This rearrangement joins TRBV3-1 (or the pseudogene TRBV3-2) to TRBJ1-1, with a possible D match to TRBD1 (5 bases). In germline, CDR1 is LGHDT, CDR2 YNNKEL (reference sequence). V lost 3 bases to trimming and J lost 0 bases, with 14 bases between them. This CDR3 is built from 16 residues.

The rearrangement joins TRBV4-2 to TRBJ2-7, with 11 nucleotides matching TRBD2. Germline assignment: CDR1 LGHNA and CDR2 YNFKEQ. CDR3 length: 16 residues. After removal of 0 bases from V and 0 bases from J, the junction contained 1 base not matched to a gene. The CDR3 here is CASSQDLAGGSYEQYF. The DNA of the CDR3 is TGTGCCAGCAGCCAAGATCTAGCGGGGGGCTCCTACGAGCAGTACTTC.

This chain links TRBV15 with TRBJ2-1; D might be TRBD2 (6 bases). This CDR3 spans 15 amino acids. The germline gives CDR1 LNHNV, CDR2 YYDKDF (reference sequence). V was trimmed by 0 bases and J by 4 bases, leaving 10 bases between them. CDR3 sequence (DNA): TGTGCCACCAGCAGAGAGCGGACTAAGTACAATGAGCAGTTCTTC. It encodes CATSRERTKYNEQFF.

This clone was picked up a small number of times. The chain employs TRBV24-1 and TRBJ2-6, with 7 positions matching TRBD1. Germline assignment: CDR1 KGHDR and CDR2 SFDVKD. J lost 0 bases, V lost 6 bases, and 10 bases had no gene match. CDR3 length: 18 residues. The CDR3 DNA reads as TGTGCCACCAGTATAGGCGGACAGGCCGACTCTGGGGCCAACGTCCTGACTTTC. It yields the protein CATSIGGQADSGANVLTF.

The rearrangement links TRBV28 to TRBJ2-7, with 8 nucleotides matching TRBD1. The CDR3 contains 17 residues. V shed 5 bases, J shed 3 bases, and the junction held 15 bases outside the gene matches. The V gene's germline CDR1 is MDHEN and CDR2 SYDVKM. CDR3 amino acids: CASSLTPQTGVSYEQYF. The CDR3 DNA reads TGTGCCAGCAGTCTTACCCCCCAGACAGGGGTTAGCTACGAGCAGTACTTC. Supplemented by reference TRBV28 and TRBJ2-7, the full variable domain reads DVKVTQSSRYLVKRTGEKVFLECVQDMDHENMFWYRQDPGLGLRLIYFSYDVKMKEKGDIPEGYSVSREKKERFSLILESASTNQTSMYLCASSLTPQTGVSYEQYFGPGTRLTVT.

J is TRBJ1-3 and V is TRBV14; 7 bases agree with TRBD1. The CDR3 is made up of 14 amino acids. Germline trimming cut 4 bases from V and 2 bases from J; bases unmatched to any gene: 2. CDR1 is SGHDN, CDR2 FVKESK, per germline. The CDR3 here is CASSRGTAGNTIYF. The CDR3 DNA reads as TGTGCCAGCAGCCGAGGGACAGCTGGAAACACCATATATTTT.